This T cell receptor (beta chain) came from a study of T cell repertoires in cytomegalovirus infection. Whole-study context: Selection of CMV epitopes for the study included recently identified HLA-C-restricted and well-studied HLA-B-restricted ones. Through public TCR beta signatures, both CMV infection and matching HLA type were indicated. Findings and limits, study-wide: Public TCR beta family frequency separated CMV-and-HLA carriers, including in an independent cohort. The study found HLA-C-restricted CMV-specific TCR beta clonotypes dominating the ex vivo response.

Using its own MiXCR run on the reads, TCRdb lists one record per CDR3 protein. The sample lists around 710,000 distinct CDR3 sequences, under 35% seen once, with around 13% in the top ten. The CDR3 loop spans 16 amino acids. The germline V gene encodes CDR1 ENHRY and CDR2 SYGVKD. The V end lost 4 bases, the J end lost 3 bases, and 18 bases lay between the germline ends. With regard to this clonotype: Its specificity is unknown.

The source of this sequence is a human donor in good health (CMV status not recorded). Some clones in this sample may be carry-over from other donors' samples. Sequenced here: cultured CD8+ T cells from PBMCs, sampled from culture after CMV antigen stimulation. This sequence joins TRBV10-3 and TRBJ1-2; possibly TRBD1 for D (6 bases). The DNA of the CDR3 is TGTGCCATCAGTGGTTCAGGGGCGCGTTTGGACTATGGCTACACCTTC. This sequence encodes CAISGSGARLDYGYTF.